This TCR beta chain appears in the sequencing data of a study of neurological immune-mediated disorders. This clonotype was seen many times. Antigen unknown. Study-wide points: In HTLV-1-associated myelopathy, TCR clonal expansion was greatest, whereas multiple sclerosis had the least, falling below healthy controls. The absence of any CDR3 amino acid sequence shared by expanded clones across subjects suggests that repertoires were private in all groups.

TCRdb processed the 5' RACE reads anew with MiXCR; each CDR3 protein has one entry. The table records around 83,000 distinct CDR3 sequences, 13% to 15% of them present only once. J was trimmed by 3 bases and V by 4 bases; bases with no gene match: 5. This CDR3 spans 14 amino acids. CDR1 SGHRS and CDR2 YFSETQ come from the germline V gene. The sequencing sample was made of PBMCs. This sequence originates from a woman between 50 and 59 years old in good health. This chain uses TRBV5-1 with TRBJ2-3, with TRBD2 identical over 7 bases. The DNA for the CDR3 is TGCGCCAGCAGCCCTGGACTAGTAACAGATACGCAGTATTTT. It translates to CASSPGLVTDTQYF.